Listed below are T cell receptor beta chains from one sample, sequenced in a study of shared clonotypes between healthy human individuals. TCRdb's table, derived via immunoSEQ multiplex PCR, lists solely in-frame clones and lacks some. The table includes about 2.4 million clones, roughly nine tenths detected once. The sample comprised naive CD4+ T cells sorted from blood. The origin of the receptors is a man aged 18-30 years in good health. The CDR3 runs from the conserved cysteine through the conserved F or W.

j_call v_call cdr3_aa
TRBJ1-2 TRBV5-4 CASSLADRVGGYTF
TRBJ2-2 TRBV25-1 CASSEYGAGNTGELFF
TRBJ1-1 TRBV6-4 CASSVELNTEAFF
TRBJ2-1 TRBV7-9 CASSLARGLAYYNEQFF
TRBJ2-1 TRBV5-6 CASSRWGSPYNEQFF
TRBJ2-1 TRBV7-2 CASSPRTGWVWEQFF
TRBJ2-2 TRBV19 CASSILRTGELFF
TRBJ2-3 TRBV5-1 CASSPSRASTDTQYF
TRBJ1-2 TRBV18 CASSPPPAGATINYGYTF
TRBJ2-5 TRBV6-1 CASSEATVQETQYF
TRBJ2-3 TRBV9 CASSVGDGAGTQYF
TRBJ1-3 TRBV30 CAWIQGNTIYF
TRBJ1-2 TRBV19 CASSLGQGNYGYTF
TRBJ2-3 TRBV6-4 CASSDSQGLGGGTQYF
TRBJ2-3 TRBV4-1 CASRRLAGGVDTQYF
TRBJ2-7 TRBV30 CAWSATWRSEQYF